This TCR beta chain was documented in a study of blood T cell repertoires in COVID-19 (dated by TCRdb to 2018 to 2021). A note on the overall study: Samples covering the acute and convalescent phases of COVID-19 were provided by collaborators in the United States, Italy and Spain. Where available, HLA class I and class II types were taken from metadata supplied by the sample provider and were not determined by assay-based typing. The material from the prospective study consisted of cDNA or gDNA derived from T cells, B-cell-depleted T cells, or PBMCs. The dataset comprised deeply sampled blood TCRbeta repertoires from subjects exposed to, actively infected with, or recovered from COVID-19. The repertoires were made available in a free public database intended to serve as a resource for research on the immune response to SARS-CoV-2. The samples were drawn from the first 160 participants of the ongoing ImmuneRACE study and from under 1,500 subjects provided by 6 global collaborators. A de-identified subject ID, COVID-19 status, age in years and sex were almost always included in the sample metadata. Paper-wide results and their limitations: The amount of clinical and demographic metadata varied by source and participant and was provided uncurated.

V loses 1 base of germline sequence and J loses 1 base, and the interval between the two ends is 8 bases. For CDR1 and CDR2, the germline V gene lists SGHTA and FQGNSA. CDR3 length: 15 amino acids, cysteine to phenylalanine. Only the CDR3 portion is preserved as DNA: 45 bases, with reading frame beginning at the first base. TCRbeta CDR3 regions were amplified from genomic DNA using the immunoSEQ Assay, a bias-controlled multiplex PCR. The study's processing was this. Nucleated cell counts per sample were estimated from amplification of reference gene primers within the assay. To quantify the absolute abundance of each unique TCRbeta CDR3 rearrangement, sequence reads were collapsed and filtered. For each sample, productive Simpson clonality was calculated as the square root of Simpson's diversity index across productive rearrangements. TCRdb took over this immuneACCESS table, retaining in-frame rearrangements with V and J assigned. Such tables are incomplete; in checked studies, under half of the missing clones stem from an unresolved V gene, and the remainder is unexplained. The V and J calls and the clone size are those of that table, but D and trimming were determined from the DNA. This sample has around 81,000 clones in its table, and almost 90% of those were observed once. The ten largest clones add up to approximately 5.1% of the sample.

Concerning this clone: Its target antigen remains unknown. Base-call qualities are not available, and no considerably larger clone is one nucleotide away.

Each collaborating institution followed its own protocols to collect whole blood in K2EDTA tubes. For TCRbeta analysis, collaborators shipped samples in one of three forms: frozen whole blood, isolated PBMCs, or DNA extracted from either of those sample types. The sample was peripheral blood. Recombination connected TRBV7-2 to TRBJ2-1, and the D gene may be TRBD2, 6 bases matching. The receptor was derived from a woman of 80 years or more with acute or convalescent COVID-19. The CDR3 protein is CASSLVRGSYNEQFF. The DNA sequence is TGTGCCAGCAGCTTAGTACGGGGGTCCTACAATGAGCAGTTCTTC.